This TCR beta chain was profiled in a study of OX40 agonist ivuxolimab in advanced cancers. Turning to the study itself: At doses from 0.01 to 10 mg/kg, patients were given intravenous ivuxolimab every 2 weeks. Study-wide results and limits: CD8+ T cells showed, on average, more clonal expansion than CD4+ cells. Clones of CD4+ and CD8+ blood T cells grew by week 6 at doses of 0.1 to 3.0 mg/kg. Normalized expansion of T-cell clones was also low for some nonresponders.

The data were produced by immunoSEQ multiplex PCR, yet TCRdb's version contains in-frame clones alone and is incomplete. The sample shows tens of thousands of clones, 85% to 90% of them seen only once. V lost 1 base and J 0 bases, leaving 10 bases between the germline ends. CDR3 length: 16 residues. The germline V gene encodes CDR1 MGHRA and CDR2 YSYEKL. Worth noting for this clone: Its cognate antigen is unknown.

This receptor was obtained from an adult with an advanced solid tumor such as melanoma, head and neck, liver or kidney cancer. Specimen: CD4+ or CD8+ T cells sorted from blood, collected in a trial of the OX40 agonist ivuxolimab. The chain joins TRBV4-1 to TRBJ1-5; D is perhaps TRBD1 (5 bases). For the CDR3, the DNA is TGCGCCAGCAGCCAAGGAGGGGAGAATAGCAATCAGCCCCAGCATTTT. Translation: CASSQGGENSNQPQHF.